This T cell receptor (beta chain) was profiled in a study of graft-versus-host responses after intestinal transplantation (dated by TCRdb to the early 2020s). At the level of the whole study: Recipients received multivisceral, liver-intestinal, or isolated intestinal transplants. Every recipient was given anti-thymocyte globulin induction, followed by roughly 3 years of maintenance tacrolimus and steroids. After intestinal transplantation, graft-versus-host and host-versus-graft alloreactive T cell clones were followed in the graft, circulation and bone marrow using bulk TCR-beta CDR3 sequencing. Alloreactive clones were identified by sequencing pre-transplant mixed lymphocyte reaction products and comparing these products with unstimulated pre-transplant donor and recipient T cells. The cohort enrolled some 23 intestinal transplant recipients including one retransplant, and 3 patients lacking pretransplant specimens were excluded. A peak of at least 4% donor T cells among recipient peripheral blood mononuclear cells was the definition used for donor T cell macrochimerism. Rather than being sequenced by the commercial service, samples from a few later patients were sequenced in-house on an Illumina MiSeq and processed with MiXCR.

Library method: the immunoSEQ multiplex PCR assay. For most patients, genomic DNA was isolated using the Qiagen DNeasy Blood and Tissue Kit and was shipped frozen to Adaptive Biotechnologies for TCR sequencing. High-throughput TCR-beta CDR3 sequencing of genomic DNA from most patients was performed by Adaptive Biotechnologies. On the authors' methods: Adaptive's ImmunoSEQ software supplied the TCR sequencing data for around 19 patients, while MiXCR and VDJtools were used to process a few other patients. CD4 versus CD8 sorting errors were corrected by removing sequences found in both subsets at a frequency ratio below 5:1. Because the origin of CDR3 nucleotide sequences shared between donor and recipient could not be assigned, those sequences were removed. To count as alloreactive, a clone needed at least 2-fold expansion over unstimulated cells and a minimum CFSE-low frequency of 0.002% (template counts) or 0.001% (read counts). Mappable clones were those detected in sequenced pre-transplant spleen, lymph node, or MLR CFSE-low populations of the donor or recipient. Cumulative frequency of alloreactive clones was calculated as a percentage of all sequences weighted by copy number. TCRdb took over this immuneACCESS table, retaining in-frame rearrangements with V and J assigned. Such tables are incomplete; in checked studies, under half of the missing clones stem from an unresolved V gene, and the remainder is unexplained. D and trimming come from the DNA, and the V and J calls and clone size come from that table. The sample data list roughly 20,000 clones, and roughly 40% of these were observed just once. The ten largest clones take up about 0.95% of the sample.

What the research found in general, with its limitations: The conclusions were limited by the relatively low number and heterogeneity of the intestinal transplant patients. Early after transplant, peak levels of circulating GvH clones were found to be associated with declines in HvG clones. In the allografts of patients with donor T cell macrochimerism, GvH to HvG T cell clonal ratios were high. GvH clones were detected in recipient bone marrow, and some of these GvH clones were observed earlier in ileal mucosa or blood, consistent with an intestinal mucosal origin.

In light of the paper, this sample's time point label describes: cells obtained before transplantation from donor or recipient. In mixed lymphocyte reactions, 200,000 CFSE-labeled pre-transplant responders were plated with 200,000 irradiated violet-dye-labeled stimulators and cultured for 5 to 6 days. Proliferating CD3+CD4+CFSE-low and CD3+CD8+CFSE-low responder cells were FACS-sorted on a BD Influx sorter after the mixed lymphocyte reaction. V is clipped by 4 bases and J by 10 bases, and the sequence between their germline boundaries is 19 bases long. Taken from the germline V gene (reference sequence), the CDR1 and CDR2 loops are LNHDA and SQIVND. The cysteine opens and the phenylalanine closes a CDR3 of 14 amino acids. CDR3 DNA is the only sequence kept; it has 42 bases, read in frame from the first base. About this clone: Base qualities are missing; no much larger clone stands one base away.

The clonotype comes from a human patient who received an intestinal transplant. The sample here was alloreactive CD4+ T cells from a mixed lymphocyte reaction culture, taken before intestinal transplant. This specimen's cell subset or site label, per the study, means: CFSE-low proliferating T cells sorted from approximately six-day pre-transplant mixed lymphocyte reaction (GvH or HvG direction). The chain is assembled from TRBV19 and TRBJ1-1; no D segment can be confidently identified. The nucleotide sequence is given as TGTGCCAGTAGTACCACCCCGGACGGGCTACGAGCTTTCTTT. Its protein is CASSTTPDGLRAFF.